The 24 T cell receptor beta chains below were found in one sample sequenced in a study of a mutant IDH1 vaccine in newly diagnosed glioma. Indicated time point: baseline, week 1 (first vaccination visit). Documented treatment: pre-vaccination baseline after standard-of-care therapy. Profiled with immunoSEQ multiplex PCR; TCRdb holds only in-frame clones, not every one. Of under 35,000 clones listed, approximately 90% were seen once; the top ten hold around 4.9%. The material was PBMCs, obtained from a glioma patient treated with radiotherapy, temozolomide or both. These receptors all come from a woman aged 40 to 49 with glioma.

In its sample, this clone was seen a few times. This chain connects TRBV2 to TRBJ1-1; no clear D. The CDR3 runs 14 residues. V was trimmed by 6 bases and J by 11 bases, leaving 22 bases between them. CDR1 and CDR2 from the germline V gene are SNHLY and FYNNEI. The CDR3 DNA sequence: TGTGCCAGCAGCGCCTCGGGTGACATCCGGGAGGCTTTCTTT. Translated, it gives CASSASGDIREAFF.

The CDR3 bases are TGCAGCGTTGAGGGGGGGCAAGGCACCGGGGAGCTGTTTTTT. It is translated as CSVEGGQGTGELFF. This sequence joins TRBV29-1 and TRBJ2-2; possibly TRBD2 for D (7 bases). The CDR3 runs 14 residues. The germline V gene encodes CDR1 SQVTM and CDR2 ANQGSEA. V was clipped by 3 bases and J by 4 bases, with 12 bases between them.

The chain has TRBV2 and TRBJ1-5, with D unclear. Per the germline V gene, CDR1 is SNHLY and CDR2 is FYNNEI. This CDR3 region has 13 residues. V was clipped by 6 bases and J by 4 bases, with 10 bases between them. The CDR3 bases are TGTGCCAGCAGGTACGAGGTGAATCAGCCCCAGCATTTT. It translates to CASRYEVNQPQHF.

The chain joins TRBV5-1 to TRBJ1-6; D may be TRBD1 (6 bases). Trimming stripped 0 bases from V and 16 bases from J, with 11 bases between. Germline lookup yields CDR1 SGHRS and CDR2 YFSETQ. The CDR3 has 12 residues. The CDR3 loop is CASSLAEGVLHF. The CDR3 DNA is TGCGCCAGCAGCTTGGCCGAGGGGGTTCTCCACTTT.

This clone was seen once. V and J are TRBV19 and TRBJ2-7; 7 bases align to TRBD1. The CDR3 contains 15 residues. CDR1 and CDR2 from the germline V gene are LNHDA and SQIVND (reference sequence). V gave up 6 bases and J gave up 5 bases; unmatched junction bases: 13. CDR3 sequence: CASRTGTARYHEQYF. The CDR3 DNA reads TGTGCCAGTAGGACCGGGACAGCCCGTTACCACGAGCAGTACTTC. Based on the CDR3 plus reference TRBV19 and TRBJ2-7, the full variable domain is DGGITQSPKYLFRKEGQNVTLSCEQNLNHDAMYWYRQDPGQGLRLIYYSQIVNDFQKGDIAEGYSVSREKKESFPLTVTSAQKNPTAFYLCASRTGTARYHEQYFGPGTRLTVT.

The chain employs TRBV6-1 and TRBJ2-5; possible D gene TRBD2, 5 bases. V was trimmed by 4 bases and J by 5 bases, leaving 14 bases between them. Germline V lookup: CDR1 MNHNS, CDR2 SASEGT. The CDR3 is made up of 14 amino acids. Here the CDR3 reads CASSGFSAGETQYF. The CDR3 DNA sequence: TGTGCCAGCAGTGGTTTTAGCGCCGGGGAGACCCAGTACTTC.

V and J are TRBV4-1 and TRBJ2-3, with TRBD2 matching 13 bases. Trimming removed 4 bases from V and 4 bases from J; junction bases left unmatched: 8. The CDR3 contains 17 residues. The germline gives CDR1 MGHRA, CDR2 YSYEKL. The CDR3 here is CASSPHRTSGSSDTQYF. The CDR3 bases are TGCGCCAGCAGCCCCCACAGGACTAGCGGGAGCTCAGATACGCAGTATTTT.

V gene TRBV11-2 combines with J gene TRBJ1-4; tentative D call: TRBD1 (5 bases). The length of the CDR3 is 13 residues. The V gene's germline CDR1 is SGHAT and CDR2 FQNNGV. Trimming removed 1 base from V and 8 bases from J, with 8 bases in between. The CDR3 region is CASSLGRVEKLFF. The CDR3 DNA reads TGTGCCAGCAGCTTAGGCAGGGTCGAAAAACTGTTTTTT.

The gene calls are TRBV5-1 and TRBJ1-5; TRBD1 is a possible D gene (5 bases). Germline values: CDR1 SGHRS, CDR2 YFSETQ. This CDR3 has 15 amino acids. Trimming pared 1 base from V and 4 bases from J, leaving 12 bases between. The DNA for the CDR3 is TGCGCCAGCAGCTTGTCAGAGACAGCGAATCAGCCCCAGCATTTT. As protein: CASSLSETANQPQHF.

CDR3 DNA: TGTGCCAGTAGTAGGAACGTCTATAGCAATCAGCCCCAGCATTTT. Protein product: CASSRNVYSNQPQHF. The rearrangement links TRBV19 to TRBJ1-5; D is unresolved. The V and J ends lost 4 bases and 0 bases respectively, with 10 bases between them. Germline CDR1 is LNHDA and CDR2 is SQIVND (reference sequence). The CDR3 is 15 residues long.

The rearrangement links TRBV10-2 to TRBJ1-2, with a possible D match to TRBD1 (5 bases). The CDR3 is 16 amino acids. Trimming left V 0 bases short and J 5 bases short, with 16 bases between. The V gene's germline CDR1 is WSHSY and CDR2 SAAADI. The CDR3 protein is CASSESTIAGTYGYTF. For the CDR3, the DNA is TGCGCCAGCAGTGAGTCGACTATAGCAGGGACGTATGGCTACACCTTC.

This clone was counted a single time. This chain joins TRBV2 and TRBJ2-3; no firm D call. Per germline, CDR1 SNHLY and CDR2 FYNNEI. CDR3 length: 14 amino acids. The V and J ends lost 7 bases and 2 bases respectively, with 13 bases between them. The CDR3 here is CASIHYTDTDTQYF. DNA for the CDR3: TGTGCCAGCATTCACTACACGGACACAGATACGCAGTATTTT.

This rearrangement joins TRBV4-1 to TRBJ2-7, with 10 positions matching TRBD1. Per the germline V gene, CDR1 is MGHRA and CDR2 is YSYEKL. V gave up 4 bases and J gave up 4 bases; unmatched junction bases: 10. There are 16 residues in the CDR3. CDR3 bases: TGCGCCAGCAGCCGCCACCCTCGACAGGGGGCATACGAGCAGTACTTC. Amino acid sequence: CASSRHPRQGAYEQYF.

This chain links TRBV7-2 with TRBJ2-5; D gene ambiguous. Germline V CDR1 and CDR2: SGHTA, FQGNSA. The CDR3 covers 13 residues. Trimming took off 4 bases at V and 1 base at J, with 7 bases between the two ends. CDR3 coding DNA: TGTGCCAGCAGCTCCCATGGCCAAGAGACCCAGTACTTC. It translates to CASSSHGQETQYF.

J is TRBJ2-3 and V is TRBV19; 7 bases agree with TRBD1. This CDR3 spans 15 amino acids. V gave up 6 bases and J gave up 0 bases; unmatched junction bases: 6. CDR1 is LNHDA and CDR2 is SQIVND in the germline V gene (reference sequence). The DNA of the CDR3 is TGTGCCAGTAGCCACGACAGGGCTAGCACAGATACGCAGTATTTT. This codes for CASSHDRASTDTQYF.

Only one count was recorded for this clone. V is TRBV29-1 and J is TRBJ1-1; D is unresolved. The germline V gene encodes CDR1 SQVTM and CDR2 ANQGSEA. V dropped 4 bases and J dropped 6 bases, with 15 bases sitting between them. CDR3 length: 13 residues. The CDR3 region is CSVGVVVGSEAFF. CDR3 nucleotide sequence: TGCAGCGTTGGGGTCGTAGTTGGGTCTGAAGCTTTCTTT.

The CDR3 sequence is CASSLREGRTDTQYF. CDR3 nucleotide sequence: TGTGCCAGCAGCTTGCGGGAGGGCCGGACAGATACGCAGTATTTT. The chain is built from TRBV7-2 and TRBJ2-3, with 9 positions matching TRBD2. Per germline, CDR1 SGHTA and CDR2 FQGNSA. V shed 3 bases, J shed 3 bases, and the junction held 4 bases outside the gene matches. The length of the CDR3 is 15 residues.

CDR3 amino acids: CASRPLEWAYNEQFF. In DNA, the CDR3 is TGTGCCAGCAGGCCCCTGGAGTGGGCCTACAATGAGCAGTTCTTC. This chain links TRBV7-2 with TRBJ2-1; D call uncertain. The CDR3 has 15 residues. Germline V gene data show CDR1 as SGHTA and CDR2 as FQGNSA. V was trimmed by 6 bases and J by 2 bases, leaving 14 bases between them.

The chain uses TRBV18 and TRBJ2-7; 7 positions match TRBD1. With V trimmed by 5 bases and J by 2 bases, 6 bases remained unmatched. Germline CDR1 reads KGHSH; CDR2 reads LQKENI. The CDR3 contains 14 residues. This chain's CDR3 is CASSSDRVTYEQYF. In nucleotides, the CDR3 is TGTGCCAGCTCATCTGACAGGGTTACCTACGAGCAGTACTTC.

J is TRBJ2-1 and V is TRBV4-1; TRBD2 might be the D (6 bases). The germline gives CDR1 MGHRA, CDR2 YSYEKL. The V and J ends lost 0 bases and 8 bases respectively, with 14 bases between them. The CDR3 has 15 amino acids. The CDR3, as DNA: TGCGCCAGCAGCCAAGACCGGGGGACGGGGGATGAGCAGTTCTTC. It translates to CASSQDRGTGDEQFF.

The J gene is TRBJ1-5, the V gene TRBV27; 8 bases line up with TRBD1. The V segment lost 5 bases and the J segment 5 bases; nucleotides outside the gene matches: 5. The CDR3 consists of 14 residues. Per germline, CDR1 MNHEY and CDR2 SMNVEV (reference sequence). Here the CDR3 reads CASSPRQGHQPQHF. The CDR3 DNA reads as TGTGCCAGCAGTCCTCGACAGGGGCATCAGCCCCAGCATTTT.

The chain uses TRBV5-1 and TRBJ2-7; 7 bases agree with TRBD1. CDR3 size: 15 residues. Germline trimming cut 4 bases from V and 0 bases from J; bases unmatched to any gene: 7. CDR1 and CDR2 from the germline V gene are SGHRS and YFSETQ. The CDR3 here is CASSQQGSFSYEQYF. The CDR3 nucleotides read TGCGCCAGCAGCCAACAGGGGTCCTTCTCCTACGAGCAGTACTTC.

This chain uses TRBV4-1 with TRBJ2-2; possible D gene TRBD2, 7 bases. Germline assignment: CDR1 MGHRA and CDR2 YSYEKL. Trimming removed 6 bases from V and 4 bases from J, with 24 bases in between. The CDR3 extends over 18 amino acids. The CDR3 reads CASREAVWAGASTGELFF. The CDR3 DNA sequence: TGCGCCAGCAGGGAAGCCGTTTGGGCGGGGGCGAGCACCGGGGAGCTGTTTTTT.

The chain is built from TRBV6-1 and TRBJ1-2; 8 bases agree with TRBD1. V was clipped by 4 bases and J by 4 bases; unmatched bases: 11. Per the germline V gene, CDR1 is MNHNS and CDR2 is SASEGT. This CDR3 has 16 amino acids. CDR3 in amino acids: CASSGSVDRGPYGYTF. In nucleotides, the CDR3 is TGTGCCAGCAGTGGATCTGTTGACAGGGGACCCTATGGCTACACCTTC.